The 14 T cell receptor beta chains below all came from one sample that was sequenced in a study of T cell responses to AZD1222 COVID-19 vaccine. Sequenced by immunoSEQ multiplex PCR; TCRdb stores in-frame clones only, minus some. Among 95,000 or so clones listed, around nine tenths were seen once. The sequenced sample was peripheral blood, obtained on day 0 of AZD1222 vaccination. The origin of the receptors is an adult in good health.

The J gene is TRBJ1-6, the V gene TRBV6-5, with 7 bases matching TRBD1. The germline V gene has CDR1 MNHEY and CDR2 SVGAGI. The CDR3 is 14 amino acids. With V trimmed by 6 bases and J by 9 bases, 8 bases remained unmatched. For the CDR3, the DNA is TGTGCCAGCAGCCAAGACAGGGAGGTTTCACCCCTCCACTTT. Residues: CASSQDREVSPLHF.

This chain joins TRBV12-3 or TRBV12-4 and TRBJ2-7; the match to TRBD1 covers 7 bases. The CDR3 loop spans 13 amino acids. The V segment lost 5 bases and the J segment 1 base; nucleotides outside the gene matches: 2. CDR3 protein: CASSPGGSYEQYF. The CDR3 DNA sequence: TGTGCCAGCAGTCCAGGGGGTTCCTACGAGCAGTACTTC.

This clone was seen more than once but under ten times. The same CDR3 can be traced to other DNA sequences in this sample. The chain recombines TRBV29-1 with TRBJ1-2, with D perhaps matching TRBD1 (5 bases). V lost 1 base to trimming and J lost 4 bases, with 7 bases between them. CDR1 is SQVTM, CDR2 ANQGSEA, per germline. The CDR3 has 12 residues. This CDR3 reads CSVEGGSYGYTF. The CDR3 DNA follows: TGCAGCGTTGAAGGGGGCAGCTATGGCTACACCTTC.

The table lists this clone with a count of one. CDR3 DNA: TGCGCCAGCAGTGCGGGGGGGCAGTCGGAGACCCAGTACTTC. Amino acids: CASSAGGQSETQYF. This rearrangement joins TRBV10-2 to TRBJ2-5; 8 bases agree with TRBD2. With V trimmed by 4 bases and J by 5 bases, 6 bases remained unmatched. CDR1 and CDR2 from the germline V gene are WSHSY and SAAADI. The CDR3 is 14 amino acids.

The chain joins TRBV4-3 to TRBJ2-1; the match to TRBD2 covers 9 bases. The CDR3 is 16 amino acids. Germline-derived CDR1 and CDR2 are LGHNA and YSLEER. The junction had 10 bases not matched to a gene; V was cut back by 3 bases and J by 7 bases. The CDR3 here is CASSQGLAGGLNEQFF. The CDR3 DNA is TGCGCCAGCAGCCAGGGTCTCGCGGGGGGGTTGAATGAGCAGTTCTTC.

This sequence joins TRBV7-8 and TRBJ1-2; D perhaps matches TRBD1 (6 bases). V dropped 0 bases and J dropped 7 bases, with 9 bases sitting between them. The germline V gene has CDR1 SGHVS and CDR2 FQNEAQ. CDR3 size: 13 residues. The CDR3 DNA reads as TGTGCCAGCAGCTTAGCCCGGGACACTGGCTACACCTTC. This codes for CASSLARDTGYTF.

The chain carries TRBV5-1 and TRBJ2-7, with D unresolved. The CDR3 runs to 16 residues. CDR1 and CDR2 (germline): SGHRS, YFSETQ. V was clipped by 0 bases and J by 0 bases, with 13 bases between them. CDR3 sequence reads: CASSLVPTPSSYEQYF. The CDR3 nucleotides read TGCGCCAGCAGCTTGGTTCCGACACCGAGCTCCTACGAGCAGTACTTC.

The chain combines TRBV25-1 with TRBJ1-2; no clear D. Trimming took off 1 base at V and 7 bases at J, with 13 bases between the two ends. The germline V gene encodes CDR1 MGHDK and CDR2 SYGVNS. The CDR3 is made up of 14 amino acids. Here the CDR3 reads CASSESARASGYTF. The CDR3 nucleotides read TGTGCCAGCAGTGAATCGGCAAGGGCCTCTGGCTACACCTTC.

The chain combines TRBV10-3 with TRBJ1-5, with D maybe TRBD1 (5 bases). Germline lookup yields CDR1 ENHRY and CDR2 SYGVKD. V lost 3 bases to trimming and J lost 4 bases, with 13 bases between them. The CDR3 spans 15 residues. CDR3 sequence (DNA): TGTGCCATCAGTGACACCCGACAGCCTAATCAGCCCCAGCATTTT. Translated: CAISDTRQPNQPQHF.

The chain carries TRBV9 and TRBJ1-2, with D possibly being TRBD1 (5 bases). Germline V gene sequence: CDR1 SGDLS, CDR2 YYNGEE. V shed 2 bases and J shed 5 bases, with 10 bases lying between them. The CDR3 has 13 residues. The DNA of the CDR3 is TGTGCCAGCAGCGTGCCGGGACTTTATGGCTACACCTTC. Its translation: CASSVPGLYGYTF.

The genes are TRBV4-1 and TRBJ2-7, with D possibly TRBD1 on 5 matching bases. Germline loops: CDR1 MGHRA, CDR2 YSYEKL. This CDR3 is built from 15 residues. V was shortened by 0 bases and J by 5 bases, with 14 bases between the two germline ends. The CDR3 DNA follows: TGCGCCAGCAGCCAAGAATTGGACACTCGCCACGAGCAGTACTTC. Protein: CASSQELDTRHEQYF.

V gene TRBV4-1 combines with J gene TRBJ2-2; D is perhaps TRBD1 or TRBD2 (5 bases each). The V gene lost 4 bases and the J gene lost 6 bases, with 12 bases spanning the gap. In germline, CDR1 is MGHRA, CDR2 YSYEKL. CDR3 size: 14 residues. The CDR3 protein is CASSRSVGAGELFF. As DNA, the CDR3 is TGCGCCAGCAGCCGGTCCGTGGGGGCCGGGGAGCTGTTTTTT.

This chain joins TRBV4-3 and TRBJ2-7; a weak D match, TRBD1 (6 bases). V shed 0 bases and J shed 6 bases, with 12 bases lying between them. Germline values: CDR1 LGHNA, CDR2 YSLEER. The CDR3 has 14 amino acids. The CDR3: CASSQDDRPAEQYF. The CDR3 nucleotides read TGCGCCAGCAGCCAAGACGACAGGCCTGCCGAGCAGTACTTC.

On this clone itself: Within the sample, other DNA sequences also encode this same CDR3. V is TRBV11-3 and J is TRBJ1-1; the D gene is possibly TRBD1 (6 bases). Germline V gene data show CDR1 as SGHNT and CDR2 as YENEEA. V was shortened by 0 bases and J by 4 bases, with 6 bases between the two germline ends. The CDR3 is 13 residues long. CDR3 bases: TGTGCCAGCAGCTTAGAAGGGGGCACTGAAGCTTTCTTT. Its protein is CASSLEGGTEAFF.